Listed below are T cell receptor beta chains from one sample, sequenced in a study of blood T cell repertoires in COVID-19. Generated by immunoSEQ multiplex PCR, the TCRdb table keeps only in-frame clones and is missing some. The sample includes 250,000 to 300,000 clones, approximately 90% seen only once; the top ten take 9.5% to 15%. The sample was peripheral blood. The source of these receptors is a woman in her sixties or seventies with acute or convalescent COVID-19. Both conserved end residues are part of each CDR3. The D gene is left open where the match is weak. Part of the rows lack a size; the others show once, few, many or a class for expanded clones.

TRBJ1-3	NA	TRBV7-2	NA	CASSYDRPTHSGNTIYF	TGTGCCAGCAGCTATGACAGGCCAACCCACTCTGGAAACACCATATATTTT
TRBJ2-7	TRBD1	TRBV24-1	NA	CATPWDSGYEQYF	TGTGCCACCCCGTGGGACAGTGGCTACGAGCAGTACTTC
TRBJ2-7	NA	TRBV30	NA	CAWSPESSYEQYF	TGTGCCTGGAGTCCAGAAAGCTCCTACGAGCAGTACTTC
TRBJ1-1	TRBD1	TRBV5-4	NA	CASSPPGTGNTEAFF	TGTGCCAGCAGCCCTCCCGGGACAGGGAACACTGAAGCTTTCTTT
TRBJ2-7	NA	TRBV11-1	NA	CASSLEATLIIEQYF	TGTGCCAGCAGCTTAGAAGCCACCTTAATTATCGAGCAGTACTTC
TRBJ1-5	TRBD1	TRBV6-1	NA	CASSDRTGGTQPQHF	TGTGCCAGCAGTGACCGAACAGGGGGCACTCAGCCCCAGCATTTT
TRBJ2-7	NA	TRBV7-9	NA	CASSALLLGSNNEQYF	TGTGCCAGCAGCGCCCTCCTCCTCGGGAGTAACAACGAGCAGTACTTC
TRBJ2-3	NA	TRBV3-1/TRBV3-2	few	CASSHRVTDTQYF	TGTGCCAGCAGCCACCGGGTTACAGATACGCAGTATTTT
TRBJ1-2	NA	TRBV9	NA	CASSVASYNYGYTF	TGTGCCAGCAGCGTAGCTAGTTATAACTATGGCTACACCTTC
TRBJ2-7	NA	TRBV15	NA	CATSRESGPVHEQYF	TGTGCCACCAGCAGAGAGTCAGGGCCTGTGCACGAGCAGTACTTC